Below are 22 T cell receptor beta chains sequenced from a single sample in a study of early T cells in non-severe SARS-CoV-2 infection. MiXCR was run by TCRdb on the 5' RACE reads, yielding one entry per CDR3 protein. The sample consists of roughly 35,000 distinct CDR3 sequences, roughly 5.3% of them appearing once. Sequencing was performed on whole blood. The receptors here all came from an adult who was a healthcare worker with PCR-confirmed SARS-CoV-2 infection or an uninfected control (not recorded which).

This clonotype was observed many times. This chain links TRBV5-6 with TRBJ2-1, with a possible D match to TRBD2 (6 bases). Germline V gives CDR1 SGHDT, CDR2 YYEEEE. CDR3 length equals 15 residues. V was shortened by 6 bases and J by 4 bases, with 17 bases between the two germline ends. The CDR3 DNA follows: TGTGCCAGCATAGGGATTTCGGGGGTGTACAATGAGCAGTTCTTC. Its translation is CASIGISGVYNEQFF.

In its sample, this clonotype was seen many times. The chain is built from TRBV27 and TRBJ2-1; no clear D gene. The V gene lost 4 bases and the J gene lost 4 bases, with 5 bases spanning the gap. CDR1 is MNHEY, CDR2 SMNVEV, per germline (reference sequence). CDR3 length: 12 residues. The CDR3 nucleotides are TGTGCCAGCAGTTACGGTTACAATGAGCAGTTCTTC. It translates to CASSYGYNEQFF.

The rearrangement uses TRBV21-1 and TRBJ2-1; the table's D call of TRBD2 was not tested on the DNA. TRBV21-1 is a pseudogene segment. The CDR3 loop spans 16 amino acids. CDR3 nucleotides: TGTGCCAGCAGCAAACCCGCTAGCGGGATATTAAATGAGCAGTTCTTC. It translates to CASSKPASGILNEQFF.

This clonotype has at least ten counts. This chain links TRBV24-1 with TRBJ2-1, with 8 bases aligning to TRBD2. Per germline, CDR1 KGHDR and CDR2 SFDVKD. The CDR3 is made up of 17 amino acids. V was pared by 3 bases and J by 3 bases, with 9 bases of the junction left unmatched. This CDR3 reads CATSDVSGKDIYNEQFF. Written as DNA, the CDR3 is TGTGCCACCAGTGATGTTAGCGGGAAAGATATCTACAATGAGCAGTTCTTC.

The sample holds many counts of this clonotype. The chain couples TRBV4-1 to TRBJ1-1; D ambiguous. In germline, CDR1 is MGHRA, CDR2 YSYEKL. The ends were cut back, 4 bases at V and 1 base at J, with 10 bases in the middle. The CDR3 loop spans 14 amino acids. The CDR3 reads CASSRVGTNTEAFF. CDR3 in DNA: TGCGCCAGCAGCCGTGTGGGTACGAACACTGAAGCTTTCTTT.

The table lists this clonotype with many counts. The V and J genes are TRBV11-2 and TRBJ2-5, with D perhaps matching TRBD2 (6 bases). Germline V CDR1 and CDR2: SGHAT, FQNNGV. V was cut by 4 bases and J by 2 bases, with 11 bases left in between. The CDR3 is made up of 14 amino acids. CDR3 amino acids: CASSSRREQETQYF. The CDR3 nucleotides are TGTGCCAGCAGCTCCCGACGGGAGCAAGAGACCCAGTACTTC.

This clonotype was counted between two and nine times. The V and J genes are TRBV20-1 and TRBJ2-1; D gene ambiguous. The CDR3 spans 12 residues. V shed 3 bases and J shed 7 bases, with 10 bases lying between them. Germline V gene data show CDR1 as DFQATT and CDR2 as SNEGSKA (reference sequence). The CDR3 loop reads CSASGPTNEQFF. CDR3 coding DNA: TGCAGTGCTAGTGGTCCTACGAATGAGCAGTTCTTC.

This clonotype was detected many times. The chain couples TRBV19 to TRBJ1-5; D gene unclear. V lost 3 bases and J 1 base, leaving 10 bases between the germline ends. The CDR3 spans 15 residues. The V gene's germline CDR1 is LNHDA and CDR2 SQIVND (reference sequence). CDR3 coding DNA: TGTGCCAGTAGTATCTTGGGTCGAAGCAATCAGCCCCAGCATTTT. It encodes CASSILGRSNQPQHF.

This clonotype was observed at least ten times. The rearrangement links TRBV7-2 to TRBJ2-7; D not resolved. The CDR3 is 12 residues long. Germline lookup yields CDR1 SGHTA and CDR2 FQGNSA. The ends were cut back, 3 bases at V and 9 bases at J, with 12 bases in the middle. The CDR3 protein is CASSFVRPPQYF. The CDR3 DNA is TGTGCCAGCAGCTTCGTCCGGCCGCCGCAGTACTTC.

This clonotype was observed a few times. This chain joins TRBV9 and TRBJ2-2; 9 bases line up with TRBD1. V lost 0 bases to trimming and J lost 9 bases; unmatched junction nucleotides: 6. This CDR3 has 15 amino acids. CDR1 SGDLS and CDR2 YYNGEE come from the germline V gene. CDR3 DNA sequence: TGTGCCAGCAGCGTAGGACAGGGGGTGTTCAGGGAGCTGTTTTTT. Amino acid sequence: CASSVGQGVFRELFF. The full variable domain, in which reference TRBV9 and TRBJ2-2 provide the parts outside the CDR3, is DSGVTQTPKHLITATGQRVTLRCSPRSGDLSVYWYQQSLDQGLQFLIQYYNGEERAKGNILERFSAQQFPDLHSELNLSSLELGDSALYFCASSVGQGVFRELFFGEGSRLTVL.

This rearrangement joins TRBV18 to TRBJ2-7, with D possibly being TRBD2 (7 bases). The V and J ends lost 1 base and 4 bases respectively, with 14 bases between them. Germline V gene data show CDR1 as KGHSH and CDR2 as LQKENI. The CDR3 is made up of 15 amino acids. This CDR3 is CASSPQGGGQYEQYF. The CDR3 DNA reads as TGTGCCAGCTCACCACAAGGGGGAGGGCAATACGAGCAGTACTTC.

This clonotype was seen at least ten times. The chain is built from TRBV7-2 and TRBJ2-2, with D hard to call. V lost 3 bases and J 3 bases, leaving 8 bases between the germline ends. This CDR3 is built from 14 residues. Germline CDR1 and CDR2: SGHTA and FQGNSA. CDR3 sequence reads: CASSFYQDTGELFF. DNA of the CDR3: TGTGCCAGCAGCTTCTACCAGGACACCGGGGAGCTGTTTTTT.

This clonotype was detected many times. This chain connects TRBV7-2 to TRBJ2-3; no definite D call. CDR3 length equals 13 residues. The V gene lost 1 base and the J gene lost 5 bases, with 7 bases spanning the gap. Per germline, CDR1 SGHTA and CDR2 FQGNSA. In DNA form, the CDR3 reads TGTGCCAGCAGCTTAGTCCGACTAGATACGCAGTATTTT. Translated, it gives CASSLVRLDTQYF.

The CDR3: CASSSGVAKETQYF. CDR3 bases: TGTGCCAGCAGCTCGGGGGTGGCCAAAGAGACCCAGTACTTC. V and J are TRBV5-8 and TRBJ2-5; maybe TRBD2 (6 bases). Trimming shortened V by 3 bases and J by 3 bases, and 12 bases separated the two germline ends. The CDR3 contains 14 residues. Germline loops: CDR1 SGHTS, CDR2 YDEGEE.

The table lists this clonotype with many counts. The V gene is TRBV5-5, the J gene TRBJ2-3; D ambiguous. Germline V gives CDR1 SGHKS, CDR2 YYEKEE (reference sequence). V shed 1 base and J shed 2 bases, with 5 bases lying between them. CDR3 size: 13 residues. The CDR3 region is CASSLQDTDTQYF. The CDR3 region has the DNA TGTGCCAGCAGCTTGCAAGACACAGATACGCAGTATTTT.

In this sample, this clonotype turned up many times. V and J are TRBV11-2 and TRBJ2-2; 8 bases map to TRBD2. J gave up 1 base and V 5 bases, and 3 bases lay outside the gene matches. CDR1 SGHAT and CDR2 FQNNGV come from the germline V gene. This CDR3 has 15 amino acids. The CDR3 reads CASSTGGQNTGELFF. CDR3 nucleotide sequence: TGTGCCAGCAGCACGGGGGGGCAGAACACCGGGGAGCTGTTTTTT.

This clonotype has ten or more counts. The V and J genes are TRBV30 and TRBJ2-1, with 8 bases matching TRBD1. The germline gives CDR1 GTSNPN, CDR2 SVGIG (reference sequence). This CDR3 is built from 15 residues. V shed 2 bases and J 7 bases; nucleotides not matched to a gene: 10. CDR3 nucleotide sequence: TGTGCCTGGAGTTGGGGGACAGGTCTTTGGAATGAGCAGTTCTTC. Translated, it gives CAWSWGTGLWNEQFF.

This clonotype was detected ten times or more. The chain employs TRBV3-1 and TRBJ2-4; D may be TRBD1 (6 bases). The CDR3 length is 14 residues. The V gene's germline CDR1 is LGHDT and CDR2 YNNKEL (reference sequence). The germline V and J ends were trimmed by 8 bases and 4 bases, with 15 bases remaining between them. The CDR3 DNA reads TGTGCCAGCTCCCAAGGGGGACAAAAAAACATTCAGTACTTC. This codes for CASSQGGQKNIQYF.

This chain uses TRBV6-5 with TRBJ2-3, with a possible D match to TRBD1 (5 bases). The length of the CDR3 is 16 residues. Germline V lookup: CDR1 MNHEY, CDR2 SVGAGI. V was trimmed by 2 bases and J by 2 bases, leaving 14 bases between them. This CDR3 reads CASSYQGGFPTDTQYF. The CDR3 bases are TGTGCCAGCAGTTACCAGGGCGGATTTCCCACAGATACGCAGTATTTT.

There are many counts of this clonotype. The rearrangement joins TRBV11-2 to TRBJ2-2; 11 nucleotides align to TRBD2. Germline CDR1 SGHAT, CDR2 FQNNGV. The CDR3 is made up of 16 amino acids. V trimming: 6 bases; J trimming: 4 bases; junction bases outside the gene matches: 7. This CDR3 is CASSFTSGSVTGELFF. The CDR3 DNA follows: TGTGCCAGCAGTTTTACTAGCGGGAGTGTCACCGGGGAGCTGTTTTTT.

This clonotype was found a few times. The chain uses TRBV2 and TRBJ2-1; 7 bases are a match to TRBD1. Per the germline V gene, CDR1 is SNHLY and CDR2 is FYNNEI. There are 12 residues in the CDR3. Losses at the gene ends were 6 bases for V and 4 bases for J; bases not matched to a gene: 0. The CDR3 region is CASRTGYNEQFF. The CDR3 DNA follows: TGTGCCAGCAGGACAGGGTACAATGAGCAGTTCTTC.

The table lists this clonotype with a few counts. V gene TRBV10-3 combines with J gene TRBJ2-3; D is possibly TRBD2 (6 bases). This CDR3 region has 14 residues. V was cut by 7 bases and J by 4 bases, with 15 bases left in between. CDR1 is ENHRY and CDR2 is SYGVKD in the germline V gene. The CDR3 reads CAINGGVEADTQYF. As DNA, the CDR3 is TGTGCCATCAATGGCGGGGTGGAGGCAGATACGCAGTATTTT.